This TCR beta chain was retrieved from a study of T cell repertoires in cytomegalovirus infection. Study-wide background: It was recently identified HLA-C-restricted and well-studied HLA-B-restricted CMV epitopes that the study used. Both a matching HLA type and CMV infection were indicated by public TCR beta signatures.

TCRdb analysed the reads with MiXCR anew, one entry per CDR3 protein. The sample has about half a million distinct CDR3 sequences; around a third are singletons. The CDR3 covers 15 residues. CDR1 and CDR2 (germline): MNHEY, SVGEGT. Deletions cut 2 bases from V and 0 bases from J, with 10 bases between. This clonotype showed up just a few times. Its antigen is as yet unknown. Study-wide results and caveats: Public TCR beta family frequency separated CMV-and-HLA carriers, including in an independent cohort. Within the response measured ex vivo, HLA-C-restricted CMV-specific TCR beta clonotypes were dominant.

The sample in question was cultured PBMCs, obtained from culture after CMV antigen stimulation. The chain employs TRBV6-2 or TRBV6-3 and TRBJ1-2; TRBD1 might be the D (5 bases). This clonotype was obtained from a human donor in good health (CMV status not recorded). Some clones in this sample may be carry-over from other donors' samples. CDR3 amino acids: CASSYGAATNYGYTF. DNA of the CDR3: TGTGCCAGCAGTTACGGGGCAGCTACTAACTATGGCTACACCTTC.